A selection of T cell receptor beta chains follows, all from one sample in a study of blood T cells in healthy people across ages. Using its own MiXCR run on the 5' RACE reads, TCRdb lists one record per CDR3 protein. The sample contains approximately 600,000 distinct CDR3 sequences, roughly 53% of which appear only once. Sequencing used blood. All receptors come from a man aged 55 to 69 in good health. The CDR3 runs from the conserved cysteine through the conserved F or W. The size of a clone is reported for some rows only, either as once, few or many, or as a class for expanded clones.

J gene,clone size,V gene,CDR3 protein
TRBJ2-3,once,TRBV7-9,CASSLAPGQSTDTQYF
TRBJ2-7,few,TRBV6-2/TRBV6-3,CASRPGLAGHLTEQYF
TRBJ2-7,-,TRBV5-1,CASSPSSGGGLPYEQYF
TRBJ2-7,-,TRBV20-1,CSATPGAPYEQYF
TRBJ2-1,few,TRBV3-1,CASSPNRVGEQFF
TRBJ2-3,-,TRBV7-2,CASSWQGDTQYF
TRBJ2-1,-,TRBV5-1,CASSTLAGDDNEQFF
TRBJ2-1,-,TRBV2,CASSSTSGAWGFF
TRBJ2-3,-,TRBV3-1,CASSQPTSGGAARDTQYF
TRBJ1-4,-,TRBV18,CASSPQQDNEKLFF
TRBJ1-5,once,TRBV3-1,CASSQVGGNNQPQHF
TRBJ2-1,-,TRBV12-3/TRBV12-4,CASTQGYSSYNEQFF
TRBJ1-2,-,TRBV20-1,CSARAGGISYGYTF
TRBJ2-1,-,TRBV4-1,CASSQGSRFSSYNEQFF
TRBJ2-1,-,TRBV28,CASSLFTGVRRNEQFF
TRBJ2-1,-,TRBV4-2,CASSQWLSGGASNEQFF
TRBJ2-1,-,TRBV12-3/TRBV12-4,CASSPLTSGGVRSSYNEQFF
TRBJ2-3,-,TRBV25-1,CASSVGALGDTQYF
TRBJ1-2,-,TRBV6-6,CASGRGPNYGYTF
TRBJ1-4,few,TRBV29-1,CSVLTEGGANEKLFF
TRBJ1-1,-,TRBV27,CASSWWGGTEAFF
TRBJ1-6,-,TRBV5-4,CASSPGRVGSPLHF
TRBJ1-6,few,TRBV2,CASSSRGNSPLHF
TRBJ1-2,-,TRBV6-2/TRBV6-3,CATAGAGERYGYTF
TRBJ2-3,-,TRBV4-2,CASSQRDQSTDTQYF
TRBJ2-2,-,TRBV7-6,CASSLVLQTGELFF
TRBJ1-6,once,TRBV6-5,CASSYAVSSYNSPLHF
TRBJ2-1,-,TRBV7-8,CASSFFQGDNEQFF
TRBJ1-5,few,TRBV12-3/TRBV12-4,CASSQAGGSNQPQHF
-,few,TRBV20-1,CSARAVGYEQYF
-,-,TRBV4-1,CASSQDTSWETQYF
TRBJ2-5,few,TRBV20-1,CSAIFGSQETQYF
TRBJ2-7,-,TRBV11-2,CASSRNSEPYEQYF
TRBJ1-2,-,TRBV15,CVTSRDASNYSYTF
TRBJ1-5,many,TRBV28,CASSLWFRQGAVNQPQHF
TRBJ2-1,few,TRBV2,CASRRLAGGDSYNEQFF
TRBJ2-4,few,TRBV18,CASSYLAVENIQYF
TRBJ2-1,-,TRBV27,CASSTPYNEQFF
TRBJ2-5,-,TRBV13,CASSPSSGEAQETQYF
TRBJ2-5,-,TRBV12-3/TRBV12-4,CASSGTSGGARGNEQYF
TRBJ2-3,-,TRBV4-1,CASSQNPSGEKDTQYF
TRBJ2-1,few,TRBV28,CASSSPGTGKGNEQFF
TRBJ1-1,-,TRBV7-2,CASSLHSLGAFF
TRBJ1-5,-,TRBV2,CASTLGYQPQHF
TRBJ2-5,-,TRBV20-1,CSVAGGGIETQYF
TRBJ1-4,-,TRBV12-3/TRBV12-4,CASRTPTANEKLFF
TRBJ2-7,once,TRBV20-1,CSARGPVSDEQYF
TRBJ2-3,few,TRBV6-5,CASTDFGRTQYF
TRBJ1-1,few,TRBV7-9,CASSLSSGFAEAFF
TRBJ2-1,-,TRBV2,CASSPGTAPGNEQFF
TRBJ2-5,few,TRBV14,CASRQGGEGETQYF
TRBJ2-4,few,TRBV18,CASSPSATKNIQYF
TRBJ1-6,-,TRBV10-3,CAISEGRLGDSPLHF
TRBJ2-1,-,TRBV21-1,CASRRGTKSSHNEQFF
TRBJ1-2,-,TRBV7-2,CASNRDTSNYGYTF
TRBJ1-5,-,TRBV29-1,CSVGGDAGGSQPQHF
TRBJ2-5,-,TRBV29-1,CSADEGGVQETQYF